This T cell receptor beta chain was retrieved from a study of T cell responses to AZD1222 COVID-19 vaccine. Comments on this clone: The antigen is not known.

The method was immunoSEQ multiplex PCR; TCRdb's version includes in-frame clones alone and lacks a portion of them. The sample contains roughly 250,000 clones, 90% to 95% of which appear only once. Study-level results: Clonal diversity was possibly underestimated, and white British individuals and females predominated among donors. The CD4 TCRs associated with vaccination extended across spike and predominated at 160-218 and 743-854. Within unmutated variant regions lay the reported targets of nearly half of spike-specific TCRs. The breadth and depth of Spike-specific TCRs increased once two AZD1222 doses had been given.

This CDR3 is built from 17 residues. Trimming left V 2 bases short and J 2 bases short, with 16 bases between. Germline V lookup: CDR1 MGHRA, CDR2 YSYEKL. This sequence was found in an adult in good health. Source: peripheral blood, taken on day 0 of AZD1222 vaccination. The gene calls are TRBV4-1 and TRBJ1-5, with D possibly matching TRBD1 (5 bases). The CDR3 DNA reads TGCGCCAGCAGCCAATACCCACAGGTACTAGGCAATCAGCCCCAGCATTTT. Its translation is CASSQYPQVLGNQPQHF.